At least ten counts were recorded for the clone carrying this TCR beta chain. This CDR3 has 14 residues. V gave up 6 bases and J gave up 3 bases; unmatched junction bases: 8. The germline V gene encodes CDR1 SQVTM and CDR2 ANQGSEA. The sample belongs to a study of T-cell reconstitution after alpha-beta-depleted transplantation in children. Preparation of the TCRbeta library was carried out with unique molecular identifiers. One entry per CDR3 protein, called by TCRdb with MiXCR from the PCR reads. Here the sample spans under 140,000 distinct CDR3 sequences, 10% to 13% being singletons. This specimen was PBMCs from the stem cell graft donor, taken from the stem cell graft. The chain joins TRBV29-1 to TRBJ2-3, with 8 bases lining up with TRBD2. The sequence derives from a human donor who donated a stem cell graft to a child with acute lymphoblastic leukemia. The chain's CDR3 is CSVPGGYVTDTQYF. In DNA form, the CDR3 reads TGCAGCGTCCCGGGAGGGTATGTTACAGATACGCAGTATTTT.